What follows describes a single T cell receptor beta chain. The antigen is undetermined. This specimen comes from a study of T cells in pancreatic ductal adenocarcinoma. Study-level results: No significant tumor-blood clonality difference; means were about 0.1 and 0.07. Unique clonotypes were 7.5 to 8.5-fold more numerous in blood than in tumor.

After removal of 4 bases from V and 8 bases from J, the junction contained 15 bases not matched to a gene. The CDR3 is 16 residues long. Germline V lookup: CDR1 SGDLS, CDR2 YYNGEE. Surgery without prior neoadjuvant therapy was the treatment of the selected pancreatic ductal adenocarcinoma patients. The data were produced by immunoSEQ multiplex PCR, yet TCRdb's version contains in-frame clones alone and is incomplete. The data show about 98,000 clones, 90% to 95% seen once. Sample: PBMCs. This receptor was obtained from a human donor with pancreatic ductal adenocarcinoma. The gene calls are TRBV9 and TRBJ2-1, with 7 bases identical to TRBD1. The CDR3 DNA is TGTGCCAGCAGCTCCAGGGGGACCCGGAGTGCCCATGAGCAGTTCTTC. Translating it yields CASSSRGTRSAHEQFF.